These 3 T cell receptor beta chains share one sample of origin, sequenced in a study of blood T cell repertoires in COVID-19. TCRdb's copy holds only in-frame clones and misses some; the assay was immunoSEQ multiplex PCR. The sample lists roughly 300,000 clones; around nine tenths were seen once. Sequencing was performed on peripheral blood. The receptors stem from a woman aged 25 to 39 with COVID-19, enrolled during active disease.

This chain connects TRBV5-1 to TRBJ1-5, with 7 bases aligning to TRBD1. There are 13 residues in the CDR3. V lost 7 bases and J lost 5; bases outside the gene matches: 6. The germline gives CDR1 SGHRS, CDR2 YFSETQ. The CDR3 sequence is CASAVRGDQPQHF. The CDR3 bases are TGCGCCAGCGCTGTCAGGGGGGATCAGCCCCAGCATTTT.

The chain links TRBV7-9 to TRBJ2-3; the match to TRBD2 covers 8 bases. Trimming at V came to 2 bases and at J to 3 bases, leaving 7 bases not matched to a gene. The CDR3 consists of 16 residues. Germline V CDR1 and CDR2: SEHNR, FQNEAQ (reference sequence). CDR3 DNA sequence: TGTGCCAGCAGCTTATATAGCGGGATAGGGACAGATACGCAGTATTTT. It translates to CASSLYSGIGTDTQYF.

This rearrangement joins TRBV5-5 to TRBJ2-7; D unclear. Germline values: CDR1 SGHKS, CDR2 YYEKEE (reference sequence). V was clipped by 4 bases and J by 4 bases, with 12 bases between them. The CDR3 covers 13 residues. CDR3 in amino acids: CASSLRSSYEQYF. For the CDR3, the DNA is TGTGCCAGCAGCCTCCGTTCCAGTTACGAGCAGTACTTC.